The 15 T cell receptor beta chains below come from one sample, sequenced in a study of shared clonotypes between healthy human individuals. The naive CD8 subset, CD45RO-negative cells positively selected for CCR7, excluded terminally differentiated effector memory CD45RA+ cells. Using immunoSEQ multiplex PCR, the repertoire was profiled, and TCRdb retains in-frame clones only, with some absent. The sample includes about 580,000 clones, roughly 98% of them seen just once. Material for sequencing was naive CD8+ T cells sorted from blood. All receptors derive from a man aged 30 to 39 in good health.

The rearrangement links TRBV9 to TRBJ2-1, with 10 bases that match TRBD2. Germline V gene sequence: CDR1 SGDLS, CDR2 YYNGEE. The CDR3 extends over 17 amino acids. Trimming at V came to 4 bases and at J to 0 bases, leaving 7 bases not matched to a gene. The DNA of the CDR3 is TGTGCCAGCAGCCCTGGGGCTAGCGGGAGCTCCTACAATGAGCAGTTCTTC. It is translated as CASSPGASGSSYNEQFF.

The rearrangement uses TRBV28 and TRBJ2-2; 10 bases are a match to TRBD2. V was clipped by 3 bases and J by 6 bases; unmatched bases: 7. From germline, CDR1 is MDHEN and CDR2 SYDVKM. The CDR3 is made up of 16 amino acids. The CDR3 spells CASSFWASGRAGELFF. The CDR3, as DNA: TGTGCCAGCAGTTTTTGGGCTAGCGGGAGAGCCGGGGAGCTGTTTTTT.

The CDR3: CASSYLGGSTHEQYF. CDR3 bases: TGTGCCAGCAGTTATCTTGGGGGGAGCACCCACGAGCAGTACTTC. The chain uses TRBV6-6 and TRBJ2-7, with D maybe TRBD2 (6 bases). CDR1 is MNHNY, CDR2 SVGAGI, per germline (reference sequence). V was cut by 3 bases and J by 5 bases, with 17 bases left in between. This CDR3 comprises 15 residues.

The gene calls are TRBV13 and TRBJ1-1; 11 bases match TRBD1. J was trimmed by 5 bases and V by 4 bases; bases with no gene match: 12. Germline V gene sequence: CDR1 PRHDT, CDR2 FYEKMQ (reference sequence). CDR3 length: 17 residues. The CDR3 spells CASSSWDRGSRWTEAFF. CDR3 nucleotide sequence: TGTGCCAGCAGCTCCTGGGACAGGGGGTCGCGGTGGACTGAAGCTTTCTTT.

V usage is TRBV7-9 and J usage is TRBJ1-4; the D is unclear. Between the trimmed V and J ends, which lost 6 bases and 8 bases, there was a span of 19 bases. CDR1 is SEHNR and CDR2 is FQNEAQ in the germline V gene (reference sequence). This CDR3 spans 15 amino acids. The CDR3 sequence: CASSLPRRGEEKLFF. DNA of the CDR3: TGTGCCAGCAGTCTTCCCCGGCGGGGTGAGGAAAAACTGTTTTTT.

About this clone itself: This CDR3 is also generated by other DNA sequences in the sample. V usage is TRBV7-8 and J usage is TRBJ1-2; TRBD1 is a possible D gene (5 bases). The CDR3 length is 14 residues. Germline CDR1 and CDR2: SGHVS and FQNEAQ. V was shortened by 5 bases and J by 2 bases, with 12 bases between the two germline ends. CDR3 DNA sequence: TGTGCCAGCAGCCTACTTTCAGGGAACTATGGCTACACCTTC. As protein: CASSLLSGNYGYTF.

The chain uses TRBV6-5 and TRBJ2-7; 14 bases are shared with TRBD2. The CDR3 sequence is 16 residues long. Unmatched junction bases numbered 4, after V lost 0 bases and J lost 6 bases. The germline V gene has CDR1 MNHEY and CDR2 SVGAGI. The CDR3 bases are TGTGCCAGCAGTTACTCGGGGACTAGCGGGAGTTCCGAGCAGTACTTC. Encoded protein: CASSYSGTSGSSEQYF.

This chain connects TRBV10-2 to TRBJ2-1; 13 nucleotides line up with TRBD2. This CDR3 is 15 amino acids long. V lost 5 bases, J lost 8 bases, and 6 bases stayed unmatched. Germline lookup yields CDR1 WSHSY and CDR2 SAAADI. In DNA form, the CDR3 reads TGCGCCAGCAGTTTACTAGCGGGAGGGCAGGATGAGCAGTTCTTC. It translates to CASSLLAGGQDEQFF.

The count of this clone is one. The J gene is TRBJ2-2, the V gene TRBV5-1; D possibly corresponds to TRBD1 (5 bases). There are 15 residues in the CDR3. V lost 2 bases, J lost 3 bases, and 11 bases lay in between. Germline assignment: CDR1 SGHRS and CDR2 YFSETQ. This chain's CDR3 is CASSLRTRHTGELFF. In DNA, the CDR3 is TGCGCCAGCAGCTTAAGGACAAGACACACCGGGGAGCTGTTTTTT. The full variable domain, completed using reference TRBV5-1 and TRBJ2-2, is KAGVTQTPRYLIKTRGQQVTLSCSPISGHRSVSWYQQTPGQGLQFLFEYFSETQRNKGNFPGRFSGRQFSNSRSEMNVSTLELGDSALYLCASSLRTRHTGELFFGEGSRLTVL.

Written as DNA, the CDR3 is TGTGCCAGCAGCTTACTTATTGCAGGGCCAGACCAGTACTTC. Its protein is CASSLLIAGPDQYF. This chain joins TRBV7-6 and TRBJ2-5; possible D gene TRBD1, 5 bases. CDR3 length equals 14 residues. Germline CDR1 reads SGHVS; CDR2 reads FNYEAQ. Trimming took 2 bases from V and 10 from J, leaving 17 bases between them.

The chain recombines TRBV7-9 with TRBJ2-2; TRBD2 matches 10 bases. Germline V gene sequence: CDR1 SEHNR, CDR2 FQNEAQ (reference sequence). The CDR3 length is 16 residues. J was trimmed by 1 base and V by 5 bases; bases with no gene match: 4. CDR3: CASSPRTSGNTGELFF. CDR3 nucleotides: TGTGCCAGCAGCCCGCGGACTAGCGGGAACACCGGGGAGCTGTTTTTT.

The CDR3 region has the DNA TGTGCCAGCAGCCGTAGGGGTGGGACCTTCGATACGCAGTATTTT. Translating it yields CASSRRGGTFDTQYF. The rearrangement uses TRBV11-3 and TRBJ2-3; the D call may be TRBD1 or TRBD2 (5 bases each). CDR3 length: 15 amino acids. Germline V CDR1 and CDR2: SGHNT, YENEEA. Trimming shortened V by 5 bases and J by 6 bases, and 18 bases separated the two germline ends. The variable domain in full, completed from reference TRBV11-3 and TRBJ2-3, reads EAGVVQSPRYKIIEKKQPVAFWCNPISGHNTLYWYLQNLGQGPELLIRYENEEAVDDSQLPKDRFSAERLKGVDSTLKIQPAELGDSAVYLCASSRRGGTFDTQYFGPGTRLTVL.

In DNA form, the CDR3 reads TGCGCCAGCAGCCATGGCGCGGAGAAGACGCAGTATTTT. Its translation is CASSHGAEKTQYF. The rearrangement uses TRBV5-1 and TRBJ2-3; D unclear. The CDR3 spans 13 residues. Per germline, CDR1 SGHRS and CDR2 YFSETQ. Trimming cost V 4 bases and J 9 bases, with 15 bases left between them.

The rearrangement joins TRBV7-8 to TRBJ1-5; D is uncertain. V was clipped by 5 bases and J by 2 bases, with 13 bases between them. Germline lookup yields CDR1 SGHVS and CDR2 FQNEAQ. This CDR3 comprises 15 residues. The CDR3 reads CASSPMGEGNQPQHF. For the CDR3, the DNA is TGTGCCAGCAGCCCTATGGGAGAGGGCAATCAGCCCCAGCATTTT.

For the CDR3, the DNA is TGTGCCAGCAGTCCCCGGACAGCCTGGATGGAGACCCAGTACTTC. The encoded protein is CASSPRTAWMETQYF. The chain has TRBV27 and TRBJ2-5; a possible D gene is TRBD1 (6 bases). Germline CDR1 MNHEY, CDR2 SMNVEV (reference sequence). This CDR3 is 15 amino acids long. V gave up 5 bases and J gave up 5 bases, with 18 bases separating them.